Included here is one T cell receptor (beta chain) sequence, with context. The authors' processing: Amplification of reference gene primers provided the estimated nucleated cell counts. TCRdb's table, derived via immunoSEQ multiplex PCR, lists solely in-frame clones and lacks some. V, J and clone size were drawn from that table, and D and trimming were deduced from the DNA. The sample lists hundreds of thousands of clones, about 88% occurring once. This sample was included in a study of blood T cell repertoires in COVID-19. Study context: Samples representing acute and convalescent COVID-19 were sourced from the United States, Italy and Spain.

V was shortened by 5 bases and J by 7 bases, with 14 bases between the two germline ends. The germline V gene has CDR1 KGHDR and CDR2 SFDVKD. The CDR3 has 14 amino acids. This TCR was recovered from a woman between 45 and 60 years old with COVID-19, enrolled during active disease. The chain has TRBV24-1 and TRBJ2-1, with D tentatively TRBD1 (6 bases). The sequenced material came from peripheral blood. CDR3 sequence reads: CATSASRDTNEQFF. The CDR3 DNA sequence: TGTGCCACCAGTGCCTCCCGGGACACGAATGAGCAGTTCTTC.